This T cell receptor (beta chain) is from a study of blood T cell repertoires in COVID-19. Study-level information: Samples came from the United States, Italy and Spain, spanning acute and convalescent COVID-19. Sources were T cells, B-cell-depleted T cells, or PBMCs; the material itself was cDNA or gDNA.

The CDR3 has 15 residues. Germline V gene lookup returns CDR1 MNHEY and CDR2 SVGAGI. The V gene end was trimmed by 6 bases and the J gene end by 4 bases; junction bases not matched to a gene: 9. The method was immunoSEQ multiplex PCR; TCRdb's version includes in-frame clones alone and lacks a portion of them. This table has 120,000 or so clones, about 87% appearing once. The TCR originated in a woman aged 60-75 years with acute or convalescent COVID-19. The sequenced sample consisted of peripheral blood. The gene calls are TRBV6-5 and TRBJ1-5; 7 bases map to TRBD1. The CDR3 protein is CASRLTGTANQPQHF. DNA of the CDR3: TGTGCCAGCAGACTAACCGGGACAGCAAATCAGCCCCAGCATTTT.